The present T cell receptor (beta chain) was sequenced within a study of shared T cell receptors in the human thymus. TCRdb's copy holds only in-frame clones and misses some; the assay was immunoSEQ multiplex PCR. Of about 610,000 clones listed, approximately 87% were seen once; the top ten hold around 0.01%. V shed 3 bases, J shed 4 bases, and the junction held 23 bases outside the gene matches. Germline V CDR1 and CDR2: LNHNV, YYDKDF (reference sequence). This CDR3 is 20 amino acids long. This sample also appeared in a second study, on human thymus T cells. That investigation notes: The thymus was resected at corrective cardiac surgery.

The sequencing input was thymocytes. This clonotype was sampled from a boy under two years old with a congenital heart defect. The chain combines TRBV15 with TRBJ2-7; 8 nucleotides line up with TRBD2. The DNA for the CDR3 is TGTGCCACCAGCAGGAACTCCACCTCCAAGGAAAGCGGGAGAGGGTACGAGCAGTACTTC. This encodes CATSRNSTSKESGRGYEQYF.